This TCR beta chain was sequenced during a study of shared clonotypes between healthy human individuals. Among the unsorted PBMC samples, replicate PCRs used approximately 270 ng DNA, about 30,000 T cell genomes. Per the study methods: Junction-only sequences produced by ImmunoSEQ had no quality scores, so filtering differed. Method: immunoSEQ multiplex PCR; TCRdb's copy keeps in-frame clones and lacks some. The V and J calls and clone size are taken from that table; D and trimming were inferred from the DNA. The repertoire holds about 600,000 clones, 70% to 80% seen once, with about 11% in the top ten. This CDR3 is 17 amino acids long. Germline CDR1 reads SGDLS; CDR2 reads YYNGEE. Trimming took 0 bases from V and 0 from J, leaving 13 bases between them. This clone showed up just a few times.

The chain employs TRBV9 and TRBJ2-1; D possibly corresponds to TRBD2 (6 bases). The receptor was derived from a middle-aged woman in good health. Some clones in this sample may be carry-over from other donors' samples. The sequencing input was PBMCs. Here the CDR3 reads CASSVATAGSSYNEQFF. The CDR3 bases are TGTGCCAGCAGCGTAGCTACTGCGGGAAGCTCCTACAATGAGCAGTTCTTC.